This T cell receptor beta chain was observed in a study of blood T cell repertoires in COVID-19. Background on the study: Acute and convalescent COVID-19 specimens originated in the United States, Italy and Spain. Nucleic acid was either cDNA or gDNA, and it came from T cells, B-cell-depleted T cells, or PBMCs.

As processed by the authors: Amplifying reference gene primers gave estimates of nucleated cell counts. Clones were read by immunoSEQ multiplex PCR, and TCRdb kept only the in-frame ones, dropping some. V, J and clone size were drawn from that table, and D and trimming were deduced from the DNA. The data hold under 150,000 clones, with less than 90% observed a single time. The CDR3 is 13 residues long. Germline V gives CDR1 GTSNPN, CDR2 SVGIG (reference sequence). Trimming removed 8 bases from V and 7 bases from J, with 17 bases in between. The TCR originated in a human donor in a cohort sampled during active COVID-19. The V and J genes are TRBV30 and TRBJ1-4, with D tentatively TRBD1 (6 bases). What was sequenced was peripheral blood. CDR3 coding DNA: TGTGCCCGGGGGGGCCCCTTGGTTGAAAAACTGTTTTTT. As protein: CARGGPLVEKLFF.